These T cell receptor beta chains were read from a single sample in a study of T cells in Graves' hyperthyroidism and ophthalmopathy. TCRdb re-called the multiplex PCR reads through MiXCR, storing one row per CDR3 protein. This sample has some 460,000 distinct CDR3 sequences; approximately 14% occur once, and the top ten carry about 14%. The sample comprised blood. The source of these receptors is a woman between 18 and 29 years old with Graves' hyperthyroidism. Both conserved end residues are part of each CDR3. A D gene is named only where the DNA matches it firmly. A clone size is listed for some rows: how often the clone was seen (once, few, many), or a class if it is expanded.

CDR3nt	CDR3aa	abundance	v_gene	j_gene	d_gene
TGTGCCAGCAGCCAGGCGACAGGGGAGGTCGGAGTAAGGCTTAGAGAAGCTTTCTTT	CASSQATGEVGVRLREAFF	many	TRBV7-9	TRBJ1-1	TRBD1
TGTGCCAGCAGTGGTTGGACTAGCGGAGAAGGTGGGACAGATACGCAGTATTTT	CASSGWTSGEGGTDTQYF	many	TRBV6-1	TRBJ2-3	TRBD2
TGCAGCGTAATTAGCGGGAGAGAGACCCAGTACTTC	CSVISGRETQYF	few	TRBV29-1	TRBJ2-5	TRBD2
TGTGCCAGCAGTGCGGGGACGGAGCGCCAGTACTTC	CASSAGTERQYF	many	TRBV12-3/TRBV12-4	TRBJ2-5	.
TGTGCCAGCAGTCGGAGCCGGGGGTCCTACGAGCAGTACTTC	CASSRSRGSYEQYF	.	TRBV27	TRBJ2-7	.
TGCGCCAGCAGCCAAGATGGACTAGCGAGCAATGAGCAGTTCTTC	CASSQDGLASNEQFF	.	TRBV4-1	TRBJ2-1	TRBD2
TGTGCCAGCAGTGAAGGCACCGTAAGGAACACTGAAGCTTTCTTT	CASSEGTVRNTEAFF	many	TRBV2	TRBJ1-1	.
TGCGCCGGCAGCCGACTAGGGGACGTGGGCACAGATACGCAGTATTTT	CAGSRLGDVGTDTQYF	.	TRBV5-1	TRBJ2-3	.
TGCGCCAGCAGCTCCCGGACTAGCGGGAGGGCCCGCGGTACGCAGTATTTT	CASSSRTSGRARGTQYF	many	TRBV5-1	TRBJ2-3	TRBD2
TGTGCCAGCAGTGATATGGGATCCTCTGGAAACACCATATATTTT	CASSDMGSSGNTIYF	.	TRBV2	TRBJ1-3	.
TGTGCCGCTACCTCCGGGACTAGCGGGGGCAATGAGCAGTTCTTC	CAATSGTSGGNEQFF	many	TRBV6-1	TRBJ2-1	TRBD2
TGTGCCAGCAGTTACTCACCGGTAAGCGGGGTCGAGCAGTACTTC	CASSYSPVSGVEQYF	many	TRBV6-2/TRBV6-3	TRBJ2-7	TRBD2
TGCAGCGTTGAAATAGGGTACGAGCAGTACTTC	CSVEIGYEQYF	.	TRBV29-1	TRBJ2-7	.
TGTGCCAGCAGCTTAGTGGGCCAGGGGGTCCCCCCTTATGGCTACACCTTC	CASSLVGQGVPPYGYTF	many	TRBV7-2	TRBJ1-2	TRBD1
TGCAGTGCTAGGGAGGGACAGGGGAGCAATCAGCCCCAGCATTTT	CSAREGQGSNQPQHF	many	TRBV20-1	TRBJ1-5	TRBD1
TGTGCCAGCAGTTTCCAAATGGTGGTCGGCTACGAGCAGTACTTC	CASSFQMVVGYEQYF	.	TRBV28	TRBJ2-7	.